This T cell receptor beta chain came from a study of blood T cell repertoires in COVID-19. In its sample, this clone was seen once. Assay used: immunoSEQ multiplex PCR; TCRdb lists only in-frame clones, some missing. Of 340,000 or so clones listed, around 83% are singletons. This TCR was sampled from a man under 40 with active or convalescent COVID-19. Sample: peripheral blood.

Written as DNA, the CDR3 is TGTGCCAGTCCCCTGGAAGGGGGAAATGAAAAACTGTTTTTT. Amino acids: CASPLEGGNEKLFF. V and J are TRBV3-1 (or the pseudogene TRBV3-2) and TRBJ1-4; possibly TRBD1 for D (6 bases). The CDR3 spans 14 residues. Germline V gives CDR1 LGHDT, CDR2 YNNKEL (reference sequence). The ends were cut back, 9 bases at V and 5 bases at J, with 16 bases in the middle.